Described below is a single TCR beta chain sequence and its context. Antigen: not known. This entry belongs to a study of OX40 agonist ivuxolimab in advanced cancers. Study-wide findings and caveats: The authors also found low normalized T-cell clonal expansion in some nonresponders. Antigen specificity remained undetermined for the expanded peripheral T cells.

Only in-frame clones appear in the TCRdb table, and some are missing; sequencing was by immunoSEQ multiplex PCR. Of 80,000 or so clones detected, roughly 85% appear once; the ten largest clones hold roughly 2.1%. Germline V CDR1 and CDR2: GTSNPN, SVGIG (reference sequence). V lost 0 bases, J lost 8 bases, and 10 bases stayed unmatched. The CDR3 loop spans 15 amino acids. The clonotype originates from an adult with an advanced solid tumor such as melanoma, head and neck, liver or kidney cancer. This specimen consisted of CD4+ or CD8+ T cells sorted from blood, obtained in a trial of the OX40 agonist ivuxolimab. V is TRBV30 and J is TRBJ1-2, with 9 bases aligning to TRBD1. The DNA of the CDR3 is TGTGCCTGGAGTGTAAATTTCCGGGACAGGGTCGGCTACACCTTC. Amino acids: CAWSVNFRDRVGYTF.